The 21 T cell receptor beta chains below were found in one sample sequenced in a study of T-cell reconstitution after alpha-beta-depleted transplantation in children. Construction of the TCRbeta library involved unique molecular identifiers. TCRdb processed the PCR reads anew with MiXCR; each CDR3 protein has one entry. The sample carries 180,000 or so distinct CDR3 sequences, roughly 6% recorded once. The source material was PBMCs, sampled before TCRalphabeta/CD19-depleted stem cell transplant. All receptors come from a girl under three years old with combined immunodeficiency, due to receive a stem cell transplant.

At least ten counts were recorded for this clonotype. V and J are TRBV20-1 and TRBJ2-1; D ambiguous. This CDR3 is 16 amino acids long. CDR1 and CDR2 from the germline V gene are DFQATT and SNEGSKA (reference sequence). With 0 bases removed from V and 0 bases from J, the gap between germline ends came to 12 bases. The DNA for the CDR3 is TGCAGTGCTAGAGATAGGTGGCGGAACTCCTACAATGAGCAGTTCTTC. As protein: CSARDRWRNSYNEQFF.

This clonotype was observed at least ten times. This chain connects TRBV2 to TRBJ2-7, with D tentatively TRBD1 (6 bases). The V end was cut by 3 bases, the J end by 4 bases, with 13 bases between. CDR1 is SNHLY and CDR2 is FYNNEI in the germline V gene. This CDR3 region has 14 residues. CDR3 loop: CASSDLGGVYEQYF. CDR3 coding DNA: TGTGCCAGCAGTGATCTAGGGGGAGTTTACGAGCAGTACTTC.

This clonotype was seen ten or more times. This chain links TRBV12-3 or TRBV12-4 with TRBJ2-1; 11 positions agree with TRBD1. The CDR3 sequence is 14 residues long. J was trimmed by 6 bases and V by 6 bases; bases with no gene match: 4. The CDR3 loop reads CASSPGTGGNEQFF. Written as DNA, the CDR3 is TGTGCCAGCAGCCCCGGGACAGGGGGCAATGAGCAGTTCTTC.

In its sample, this clonotype was seen many times. This rearrangement joins TRBV5-1 to TRBJ2-1, with D unresolved. From germline, CDR1 is SGHRS and CDR2 YFSETQ. CDR3 length: 16 residues. V was trimmed by 4 bases and J by 0 bases, leaving 14 bases between them. For the CDR3, the DNA is TGCGCCAGCAGCCAAACAAGTCCGAGCTCCTACAATGAGCAGTTCTTC. Translation gives CASSQTSPSSYNEQFF.

Ten or more counts support this clonotype. The junction shows a germline mismatch at one end, possibly a read error. This chain uses TRBV29-1 with TRBJ1-1, with TRBD1 as a possible D gene (6 bases). Germline CDR1 is SQVTM and CDR2 is ANQGSEA. The CDR3 covers 14 residues. Here the CDR3 reads CSAEGGRLNTEAFF. The CDR3 DNA reads as TGCAGCGCTGAAGGGGGAAGATTGAACACTGAAGCTTTCTTT.

This clonotype has ten or more counts. The V gene is TRBV5-6, the J gene TRBJ2-2; 8 nucleotides match TRBD2. CDR1 and CDR2 from the germline V gene are SGHDT and YYEEEE. This CDR3 spans 15 amino acids. After removal of 7 bases from V and 3 bases from J, the junction contained 8 bases not matched to a gene. DNA of the CDR3: TGTGCCAGCGTCACCGGGGGGGCCGACACCGGGGAGCTGTTTTTT. This translates into CASVTGGADTGELFF.

This clonotype was recorded a few times. This chain joins TRBV7-4 and TRBJ2-7; 8 bases fit TRBD2. Trimming cost V 2 bases and J 2 bases; bases outside gene matches: 17. Germline CDR1 is SGHVT and CDR2 is SQSDAQ. The CDR3 length is 19 residues. The CDR3 is CASSLKVLGPSGSTYEQYF. The CDR3 bases are TGTGCCAGCAGCTTAAAGGTCCTGGGGCCTAGCGGGTCCACCTACGAGCAGTACTTC.

The table lists this clonotype with many counts. The chain employs TRBV28 and TRBJ2-1, with 12 bases aligning to TRBD2. After removal of 4 bases from V and 5 bases from J, the junction contained 9 bases not matched to a gene. The CDR3 contains 17 residues. The germline V gene has CDR1 MDHEN and CDR2 SYDVKM. CDR3 amino acids: CASSSELAGGLHNEQFF. CDR3 coding DNA: TGTGCCAGCAGTTCTGAACTAGCGGGAGGATTGCACAATGAGCAGTTCTTC.

This clonotype has at least ten counts. The CDR3 DNA reads as TGTGCCAGCAGTGGGGACCCGACAGGCTTTGAAGCCAAAAACATTCAGTACTTC. The encoded protein is CASSGDPTGFEAKNIQYF. The chain employs TRBV2 and TRBJ2-4; D perhaps matches TRBD1 (6 bases). The CDR3 totals 18 residues. Trimming left V 4 bases short and J 0 bases short, with 19 bases between. Germline loops: CDR1 SNHLY, CDR2 FYNNEI. Combining the CDR3 with reference TRBV2 and TRBJ2-4 gives the whole variable domain EPEVTQTPSHQVTQMGQEVILRCVPISNHLYFYWYRQILGQKVEFLVSFYNNEISEKSEIFDDQFSVERPDGSNFTLKIRSTKLEDSAMYFCASSGDPTGFEAKNIQYFGAGTRLSVL.

Ten or more counts support this clonotype. The J gene is TRBJ2-3, the V gene TRBV5-1; 12 nucleotides agree with TRBD2. The germline gives CDR1 SGHRS, CDR2 YFSETQ. The CDR3 is made up of 15 amino acids. Trimming took 2 bases from V and 6 from J; bases not matched to a gene: 4. CDR3: CASSLKLAGGDTQYF. DNA for the CDR3: TGCGCCAGCAGCTTAAAACTAGCGGGGGGCGATACGCAGTATTTT.

The CDR3: CASSLDPGLEQYF. DNA for the CDR3: TGTGCCAGCAGCTTAGATCCGGGGCTGGAGCAGTACTTC. J is TRBJ2-7 and V is TRBV7-6; D could derive from TRBD1 or TRBD2 (5 bases each). Per the germline V gene, CDR1 is SGHVS and CDR2 is FNYEAQ. V gave up 1 base and J gave up 7 bases, with 11 bases separating them. The CDR3 spans 13 residues.

The table lists this clonotype with many counts. The chain couples TRBV12-3 or TRBV12-4 to TRBJ2-3; D is ambiguous. With 5 bases removed from V and 4 bases from J, the gap between germline ends came to 7 bases. The length of the CDR3 is 12 residues. This CDR3 reads CASSPHPDTQYF. In nucleotides, the CDR3 is TGTGCCAGCAGTCCCCACCCAGATACGCAGTATTTT.

This clonotype was seen many times. The chain recombines TRBV28 with TRBJ1-5, with D possibly TRBD1 on 5 matching bases. The ends were cut back, 5 bases at V and 4 bases at J, with 12 bases in the middle. This CDR3 has 14 amino acids. From germline, CDR1 is MDHEN and CDR2 SYDVKM. CDR3 sequence reads: CASSRSEGNQPQHF. For the CDR3, the DNA is TGTGCCAGCAGTCGTTCGGAGGGGAATCAGCCCCAGCATTTT.

This clonotype was seen ten or more times. This chain links TRBV14 with TRBJ1-2; 7 bases line up with TRBD1. CDR1 and CDR2 (germline): SGHDN, FVKESK. Trimming took 3 bases from V and 5 from J; bases not matched to a gene: 12. The CDR3 is made up of 16 amino acids. This CDR3 is CASSHSVWDSLYGYTF. In DNA form, the CDR3 reads TGTGCCAGCAGCCACAGCGTGTGGGACAGCCTTTATGGCTACACCTTC.

This clonotype was picked up many times. The chain couples TRBV11-2 to TRBJ2-1; unclear D gene. This CDR3 contains 12 residues. CDR1 SGHAT and CDR2 FQNNGV come from the germline V gene. Deletions cut 5 bases from V and 8 bases from J, with 10 bases between. CDR3 sequence reads: CASSLNGDEQFF. CDR3 in DNA: TGTGCCAGCAGCCTGAATGGCGATGAGCAGTTCTTC.

This clonotype appeared many times. V gene TRBV15 combines with J gene TRBJ1-3; 7 nucleotides agree with TRBD1. The CDR3 spans 18 residues. With 5 bases clipped from V and 7 bases from J, the junction kept 20 bases outside the gene matches. Looked up from germline, CDR1 is LNHNV and CDR2 is YYDKDF (reference sequence). CDR3 amino acids: CATSVGHRSQARGNTIYF. As DNA, the CDR3 is TGTGCCACCAGCGTGGGACATCGAAGTCAGGCCAGGGGGAACACCATATATTTT.

This clonotype was recorded at least ten times. V usage is TRBV7-9 and J usage is TRBJ1-2, with D perhaps matching TRBD1 (6 bases). The CDR3 runs to 13 residues. V was clipped by 3 bases and J by 8 bases, with 13 bases between them. Germline V gene lookup returns CDR1 SEHNR and CDR2 FQNEAQ (reference sequence). This chain's CDR3 is CASSFRQEEGYTF. CDR3 sequence (DNA): TGTGCCAGCAGCTTCCGACAGGAGGAGGGCTACACCTTC. Full variable domain (outside the CDR3, taken from reference TRBV7-9 and TRBJ1-2): DTGVSQNPRHKITKRGQNVTFRCDPISEHNRLYWYRQTLGQGPEFLTYFQNEAQLEKSRLLSDRFSAERPKGSFSTLEIQRTEQGDSAMYLCASSFRQEEGYTFGSGTRLTVV.

Ten or more counts support this clonotype. The V call is TRBV20-1, the J call TRBJ2-7; TRBD1 is a possible D gene (5 bases). Between the trimmed V and J ends, which lost 5 bases and 5 bases, there was a span of 13 bases. Germline CDR1 is DFQATT and CDR2 is SNEGSKA (reference sequence). This CDR3 is built from 12 residues. Here the CDR3 reads CSASNRQNEQYF. The CDR3 region has the DNA TGCAGTGCTTCCAATCGACAGAACGAGCAGTACTTC.

The sample holds many counts of this clonotype. The chain couples TRBV5-1 to TRBJ1-5; a weak D match, TRBD1 (5 bases). From germline, CDR1 is SGHRS and CDR2 YFSETQ. The V and J ends lost 1 base and 3 bases respectively, with 11 bases between them. The CDR3 loop spans 15 amino acids. This CDR3 is CASSLSGGVNQPQHF. CDR3 DNA sequence: TGCGCCAGCAGCTTGAGTGGAGGGGTCAATCAGCCCCAGCATTTT.

This clonotype was recorded at least ten times. J is TRBJ2-1 and V is TRBV29-1; D call uncertain. Per germline, CDR1 SQVTM and CDR2 ANQGSEA. The CDR3 covers 15 residues. With 1 base removed from V and 8 bases from J, the gap between germline ends came to 18 bases. The CDR3 coding sequence is TGCAGCGTTGAAGTTAAGACTCCCGGAATGGATGAGCAGTTCTTC. As protein: CSVEVKTPGMDEQFF.

This clonotype was detected ten times or more. The CDR3 region is CASSLEDRLSLNTGELFF. CDR3 DNA sequence: TGTGCCAGCAGCTTAGAGGACCGATTGAGTCTAAACACCGGGGAGCTGTTTTTT. V usage is TRBV11-2 and J usage is TRBJ2-2; no definite D call. Trimming pared 0 bases from V and 2 bases from J, leaving 16 bases between. The CDR3 is 18 residues long. The germline V gene encodes CDR1 SGHAT and CDR2 FQNNGV.